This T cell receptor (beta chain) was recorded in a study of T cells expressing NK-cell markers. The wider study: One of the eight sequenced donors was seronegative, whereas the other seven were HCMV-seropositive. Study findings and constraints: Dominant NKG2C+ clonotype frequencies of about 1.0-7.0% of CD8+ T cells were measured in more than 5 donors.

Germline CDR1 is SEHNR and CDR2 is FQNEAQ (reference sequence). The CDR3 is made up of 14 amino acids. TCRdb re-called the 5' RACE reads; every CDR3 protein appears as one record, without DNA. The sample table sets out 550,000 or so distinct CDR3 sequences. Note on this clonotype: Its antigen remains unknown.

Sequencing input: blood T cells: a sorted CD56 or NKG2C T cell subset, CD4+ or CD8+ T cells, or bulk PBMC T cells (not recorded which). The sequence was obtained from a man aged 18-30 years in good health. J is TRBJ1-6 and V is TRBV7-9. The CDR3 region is CASSLPVLNSPLHF.